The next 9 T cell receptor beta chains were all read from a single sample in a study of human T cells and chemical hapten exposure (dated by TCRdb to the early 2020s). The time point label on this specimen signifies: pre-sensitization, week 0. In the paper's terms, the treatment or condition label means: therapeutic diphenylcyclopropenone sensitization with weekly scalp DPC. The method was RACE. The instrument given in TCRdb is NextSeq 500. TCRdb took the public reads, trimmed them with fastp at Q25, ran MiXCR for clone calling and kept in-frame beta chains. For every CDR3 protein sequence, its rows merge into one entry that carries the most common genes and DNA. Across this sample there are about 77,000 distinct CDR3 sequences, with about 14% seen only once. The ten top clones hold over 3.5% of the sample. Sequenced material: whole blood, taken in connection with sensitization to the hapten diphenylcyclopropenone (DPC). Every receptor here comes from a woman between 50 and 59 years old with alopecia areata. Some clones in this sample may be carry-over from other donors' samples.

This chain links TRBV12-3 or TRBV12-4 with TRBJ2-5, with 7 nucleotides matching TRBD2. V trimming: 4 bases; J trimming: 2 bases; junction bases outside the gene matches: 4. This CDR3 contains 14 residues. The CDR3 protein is CASSSTSAQETQYF. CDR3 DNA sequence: TGTGCCAGCAGTTCAACTAGCGCTCAAGAGACCCAGTACTTC.

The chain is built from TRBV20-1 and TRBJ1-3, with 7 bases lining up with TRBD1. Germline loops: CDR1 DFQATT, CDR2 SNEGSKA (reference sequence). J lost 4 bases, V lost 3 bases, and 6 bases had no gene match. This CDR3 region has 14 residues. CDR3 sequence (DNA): TGCAGTGCTAGTAAGGGGGCTGGAGGAAACACCATATATTTT. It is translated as CSASKGAGGNTIYF.

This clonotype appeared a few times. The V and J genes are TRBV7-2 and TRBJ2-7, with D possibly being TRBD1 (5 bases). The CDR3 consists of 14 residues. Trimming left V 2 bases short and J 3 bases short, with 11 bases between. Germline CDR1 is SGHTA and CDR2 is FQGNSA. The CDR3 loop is CASSLRGTDYEQYF. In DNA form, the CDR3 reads TGTGCCAGCAGCTTAAGGGGTACTGACTACGAGCAGTACTTC. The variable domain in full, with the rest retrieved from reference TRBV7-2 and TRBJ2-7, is GAGVSQSPSNKVTEKGKDVELRCDPISGHTALYWYRQSLGQGLEFLIYFQGNSAPDKSGLPSDRFSAERTGGSVSTLTIQRTQQEDSAVYLCASSLRGTDYEQYFGPGTRLTVT.

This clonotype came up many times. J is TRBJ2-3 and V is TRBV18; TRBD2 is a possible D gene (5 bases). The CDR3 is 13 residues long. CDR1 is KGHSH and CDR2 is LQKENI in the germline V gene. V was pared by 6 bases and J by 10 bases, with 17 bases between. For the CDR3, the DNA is TGTGCCAGCTCCCCGGGCCTCGAACTAGCGCAGTATTTT. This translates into CASSPGLELAQYF.

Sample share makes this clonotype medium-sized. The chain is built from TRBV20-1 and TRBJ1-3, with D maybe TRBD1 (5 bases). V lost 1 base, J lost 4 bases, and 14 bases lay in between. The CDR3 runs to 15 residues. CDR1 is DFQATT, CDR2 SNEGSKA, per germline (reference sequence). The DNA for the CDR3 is TGCAGTGCTAGAGGGGGGTGGCTGGGAGGAAACACCATATATTTT. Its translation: CSARGGWLGGNTIYF.

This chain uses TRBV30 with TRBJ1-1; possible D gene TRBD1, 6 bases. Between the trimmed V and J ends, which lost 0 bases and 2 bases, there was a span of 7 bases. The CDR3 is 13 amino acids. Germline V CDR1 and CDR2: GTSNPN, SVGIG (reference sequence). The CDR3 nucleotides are TGTGCCTGGAGTGTGGACAGAAACACTGAAGCTTTCTTT. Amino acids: CAWSVDRNTEAFF.

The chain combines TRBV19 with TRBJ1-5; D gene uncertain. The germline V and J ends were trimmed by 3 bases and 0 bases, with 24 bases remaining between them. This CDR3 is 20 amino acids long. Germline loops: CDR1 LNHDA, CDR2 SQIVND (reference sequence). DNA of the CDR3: TGTGCCAGTAGTATCTACGGAAAAGGGTCCTCGGTGGGTAGCAATCAGCCCCAGCATTTT. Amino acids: CASSIYGKGSSVGSNQPQHF.

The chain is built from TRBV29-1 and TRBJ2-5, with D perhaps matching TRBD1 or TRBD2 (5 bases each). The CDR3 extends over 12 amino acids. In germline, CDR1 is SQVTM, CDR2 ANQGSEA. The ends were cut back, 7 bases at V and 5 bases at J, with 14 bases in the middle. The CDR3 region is CSAGTVRETQYF. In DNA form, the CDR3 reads TGCAGCGCAGGGACCGTACGCGAGACCCAGTACTTC. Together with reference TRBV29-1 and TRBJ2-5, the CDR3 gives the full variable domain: SAVISQKPSRDICQRGTSLTIQCQVDSQVTMMFWYRQQPGQSLTLIATANQGSEATYESGFVIDKFPISRPNLTFSTLTVSNMSPEDSSIYLCSAGTVRETQYFGPGTRLLVL.

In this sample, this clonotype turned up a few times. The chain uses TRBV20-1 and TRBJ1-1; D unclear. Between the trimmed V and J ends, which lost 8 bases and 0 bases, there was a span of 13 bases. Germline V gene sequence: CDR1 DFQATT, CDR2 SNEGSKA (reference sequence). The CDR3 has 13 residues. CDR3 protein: CSTAKRMNTEAFF. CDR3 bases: TGCAGTACCGCCAAGCGTATGAACACTGAAGCTTTCTTT.